What follows describes a single TCR beta chain. This sample was included in a study of blood T cell repertoires in COVID-19. Study information: T cells, B-cell-depleted T cells, or PBMCs provided the cDNA or gDNA that served as material.

Method: immunoSEQ multiplex PCR; TCRdb's copy keeps in-frame clones and lacks some. Of some 250,000 clones in the sample, approximately 86% were seen once. Material: peripheral blood. The receptor comes from a woman younger than 30 with acute or convalescent COVID-19.

CDR3 DNA: TGTGCCAGCAGCTCCCGGGACACTGAAGCTTTCTTT. This translates into CASSSRDTEAFF. The rearrangement uses TRBV11-2 and TRBJ1-1, with unresolved D. Germline loops: CDR1 SGHAT, CDR2 FQNNGV. There are 12 residues in the CDR3. The V gene lost 4 bases and the J gene lost 3 bases, with 6 bases spanning the gap.